These 23 T cell receptor beta chains were all obtained from the same sample, sequenced in a study of immune evolution from preneoplasia to lung adenocarcinoma. TCRdb keeps only in-frame clones here, not all; method: immunoSEQ multiplex PCR. The sample lists 13,000 to 15,000 clones; approximately 80% were seen once. Sequenced: FFPE minimally invasive lung adenocarcinoma tissue. These receptor sequences come from a person between 70 and 80 years old with lung adenocarcinoma.

This clone was counted only a few times. V and J are TRBV6-5 and TRBJ2-7; D unclear. This CDR3 contains 13 residues. Germline V gene data show CDR1 as MNHEY and CDR2 as SVGAGI. V dropped 4 bases and J dropped 3 bases, with 10 bases sitting between them. The CDR3 DNA reads TGTGCCAGCAGTTCCCGACGATACTACGAGCAGTACTTC. It specifies CASSSRRYYEQYF.

The V and J genes are TRBV7-8 and TRBJ2-7; D gene ambiguous. The CDR3 spans 12 residues. Between the trimmed V and J ends, which lost 1 base and 3 bases, there was a span of 4 bases. Germline V gene sequence: CDR1 SGHVS, CDR2 FQNEAQ. The CDR3 nucleotides read TGTGCCAGCAGCTTAGGAGTCTACGAGCAGTACTTC. This encodes CASSLGVYEQYF.

The rearrangement joins TRBV30 to TRBJ2-1, with TRBD2 matching over 9 bases. Germline trimming cut 2 bases from V and 8 bases from J; bases unmatched to any gene: 10. The CDR3 totals 15 residues. Germline V gene data show CDR1 as GTSNPN and CDR2 as SVGIG (reference sequence). DNA of the CDR3: TGTGCCTGGAGTCCTGGCGGGGGGGGAAGGTATGAGCAGTTCTTC. Translated, it gives CAWSPGGGGRYEQFF. Full variable domain (outside the CDR3, taken from reference TRBV30 and TRBJ2-1): SQTIHQWPATLVQPVGSPLSLECTVEGTSNPNLYWYRQAAGRGLQLLFYSVGIGQISSEVPQNLSASRPQDRQFILSSKKLLLSDSGFYLCAWSPGGGGRYEQFFGPGTRLTVL.

V usage is TRBV28 and J usage is TRBJ1-2; D perhaps matches TRBD1 (5 bases). With 6 bases removed from V and 7 bases from J, the gap between germline ends came to 30 bases. Germline-derived CDR1 and CDR2 are MDHEN and SYDVKM. The CDR3 runs 18 residues. The CDR3 DNA reads as TGTGCCAGCAGGTCCTTTAGCGGTGGGAGGGGCGCATGGGGTGGCTACACCTTC. The encoded protein is CASRSFSGGRGAWGGYTF.

This rearrangement joins TRBV5-5 to TRBJ2-5; TRBD2 matches 7 bases. The V gene end was trimmed by 10 bases and the J gene end by 4 bases; junction bases not matched to a gene: 1. The germline CDR1 and CDR2 sequences are SGHKS and YYEKEE (reference sequence). The CDR3 is 10 residues long. The CDR3 loop reads CASGGETQYF. CDR3 nucleotides: TGTGCCTCGGGGGGAGAGACCCAGTACTTC.

This clone was observed a single time. This chain uses TRBV27 with TRBJ1-1; no clear D gene. V was clipped by 6 bases and J by 0 bases, with 8 bases between them. The CDR3 runs to 13 residues. The germline V gene encodes CDR1 MNHEY and CDR2 SMNVEV (reference sequence). The CDR3 DNA sequence: TGTGCCAGCAGAGGCATCATGAACACTGAAGCTTTCTTT. Translated: CASRGIMNTEAFF.

V gene TRBV19 combines with J gene TRBJ1-1, with TRBD1 identical over 7 bases. Germline V gene sequence: CDR1 LNHDA, CDR2 SQIVND (reference sequence). The CDR3 contains 15 residues. With 6 bases clipped from V and 5 bases from J, the junction kept 12 bases outside the gene matches. In DNA form, the CDR3 reads TGTGCCAGTAGAAACACTCTAAGGGGGCGGACTGAAGCTTTCTTT. It specifies CASRNTLRGRTEAFF.

The chain is built from TRBV30 and TRBJ2-3; 7 bases match TRBD1. Germline CDR1 is GTSNPN and CDR2 is SVGIG (reference sequence). V was clipped by 7 bases and J by 0 bases; unmatched bases: 7. The CDR3 has 14 amino acids. The DNA of the CDR3 is TGTGCCTTTAACAGGGGCCGAAGCACAGATACGCAGTATTTT. Protein: CAFNRGRSTDTQYF. The full variable domain, in which reference TRBV30 and TRBJ2-3 provide the parts outside the CDR3, is SQTIHQWPATLVQPVGSPLSLECTVEGTSNPNLYWYRQAAGRGLQLLFYSVGIGQISSEVPQNLSASRPQDRQFILSSKKLLLSDSGFYLCAFNRGRSTDTQYFGPGTRLTVL.

The chain combines TRBV19 with TRBJ1-4; no reliable D call. Germline V lookup: CDR1 LNHDA, CDR2 SQIVND (reference sequence). The CDR3 has 13 residues. V gave up 8 bases and J gave up 3 bases, with 10 bases separating them. The CDR3: CASGAGPNEKLFF. CDR3 nucleotide sequence: TGTGCCAGTGGCGCGGGCCCTAATGAAAAACTGTTTTTT.

The chain uses TRBV6-1 and TRBJ2-4, with D unresolved. Trimming took 4 bases from V and 6 from J, leaving 16 bases between them. CDR1 MNHNS and CDR2 SASEGT come from the germline V gene. The CDR3 runs to 15 residues. The chain's CDR3 is CASSVDPGPINIQYF. The CDR3 DNA follows: TGTGCCAGCAGTGTCGACCCAGGCCCAATAAACATTCAGTACTTC.

The gene calls are TRBV6-1 and TRBJ1-2, with D possibly matching TRBD1 (6 bases). The CDR3 totals 13 residues. Germline CDR1 is MNHNS and CDR2 is SASEGT. Trimming removed 6 bases from V and 6 bases from J, with 14 bases in between. CDR3 protein: CASRQQGIDGYTF. In DNA form, the CDR3 reads TGTGCCAGCAGGCAACAGGGTATAGATGGCTACACCTTC.

The chain recombines TRBV30 with TRBJ1-6; D is undetermined. Trimming cost V 2 bases and J 8 bases, with 10 bases left between them. The germline CDR1 and CDR2 sequences are GTSNPN and SVGIG (reference sequence). This CDR3 has 13 amino acids. The CDR3 DNA reads TGTGCCTGGAGTCGGCAAGCAGATTCACCCCTCCACTTT. Its protein is CAWSRQADSPLHF. The full variable domain, completed using reference TRBV30 and TRBJ1-6, is SQTIHQWPATLVQPVGSPLSLECTVEGTSNPNLYWYRQAAGRGLQLLFYSVGIGQISSEVPQNLSASRPQDRQFILSSKKLLLSDSGFYLCAWSRQADSPLHFGNGTRLTVT.

The chain employs TRBV9 and TRBJ2-3, with 8 bases aligning to TRBD2. Trimming took 3 bases from V and 6 from J; bases not matched to a gene: 12. The germline CDR1 and CDR2 sequences are SGDLS and YYNGEE. The CDR3 length is 16 residues. This CDR3 reads CASSETPGTSSDTQYF. As DNA, the CDR3 is TGTGCCAGCAGCGAGACCCCCGGGACTAGTTCCGATACGCAGTATTTT.

The J gene is TRBJ2-3, the V gene TRBV7-3; unclear D gene. Between the trimmed V and J ends, which lost 4 bases and 4 bases, there was a span of 12 bases. Looked up from germline, CDR1 is SGHTA and CDR2 is FQGTGA. The length of the CDR3 is 14 residues. CDR3 sequence: CASSSDPWADTQYF. CDR3 bases: TGTGCCAGCAGCTCGGACCCTTGGGCAGATACGCAGTATTTT.

The chain recombines TRBV30 with TRBJ1-3, with D perhaps TRBD1 (6 bases). Germline V lookup: CDR1 GTSNPN, CDR2 SVGIG (reference sequence). CDR3 size: 15 residues. V was cut by 0 bases and J by 5 bases, with 14 bases left in between. The CDR3: CAWSVIQGQRNTIYF. The CDR3 nucleotides read TGTGCCTGGAGTGTAATCCAGGGGCAAAGAAACACCATATATTTT.

The V and J genes are TRBV7-9 and TRBJ2-2, with unresolved D. Germline V gives CDR1 SEHNR, CDR2 FQNEAQ (reference sequence). With 0 bases removed from V and 4 bases from J, the gap between germline ends came to 9 bases. The CDR3 is made up of 15 amino acids. CDR3 nucleotide sequence: TGTGCCAGCAGCTTAGCAGGTTCACTCACCGGGGAGCTGTTTTTT. Translating gives CASSLAGSLTGELFF.

The rearrangement joins TRBV18 to TRBJ2-3, with TRBD2 matching 7 bases. Germline-derived CDR1 and CDR2 are KGHSH and LQKENI. The CDR3 extends over 15 amino acids. V lost 6 bases, J lost 2 bases, and 8 bases stayed unmatched. CDR3 sequence reads: CASSKAGRNTDTQYF. CDR3 sequence (DNA): TGTGCCAGCTCCAAAGCGGGGCGAAACACAGATACGCAGTATTTT.

The chain carries TRBV27 and TRBJ1-3; D remains ambiguous. Germline assignment: CDR1 MNHEY and CDR2 SMNVEV (reference sequence). Trimming took off 5 bases at V and 0 bases at J, with 5 bases between the two ends. The CDR3 is made up of 13 amino acids. CDR3 DNA: TGTGCCAGCAGTGAAACCTCTGGAAACACCATATATTTT. Translation gives CASSETSGNTIYF.

The J gene is TRBJ1-3, the V gene TRBV5-4; TRBD1 matches 7 bases. In germline, CDR1 is SGHNT, CDR2 YYREEE (reference sequence). The CDR3 consists of 13 residues. V gave up 4 bases and J gave up 4 bases; unmatched junction bases: 2. This chain's CDR3 is CASSDRAGNTIYF. CDR3 nucleotide sequence: TGTGCCAGCAGCGACAGGGCCGGAAACACCATATATTTT.

The CDR3 protein is CASSTSGGRYNEQFF. The CDR3 DNA reads as TGTGCCAGCAGCACTAGCGGGGGGCGATACAATGAGCAGTTCTTC. V usage is TRBV7-3 and J usage is TRBJ2-1, with 12 bases that match TRBD2. The CDR3 has 15 residues. The trim removed 5 bases at V and 4 bases at J, leaving 3 bases unmatched. Germline CDR1 and CDR2: SGHTA and FQGTGA.

This clone was seen more than once but under ten times. The genes are TRBV7-2 and TRBJ1-5; D not resolved. V gave up 1 base and J gave up 6 bases, with 7 bases separating them. The CDR3 totals 13 residues. Germline V CDR1 and CDR2: SGHTA, FQGNSA. The CDR3 DNA reads TGTGCCAGCAGCTTAGTGAAGGTTCAGCCCCAGCATTTT. Protein product: CASSLVKVQPQHF. Complete variable domain (other parts from reference TRBV7-2 and TRBJ1-5): GAGVSQSPSNKVTEKGKDVELRCDPISGHTALYWYRQSLGQGLEFLIYFQGNSAPDKSGLPSDRFSAERTGGSVSTLTIQRTQQEDSAVYLCASSLVKVQPQHFGDGTRLSIL.

V gene TRBV2 combines with J gene TRBJ2-5; 13 positions agree with TRBD2. The CDR3 totals 16 residues. Unmatched junction bases numbered 9, after V lost 6 bases and J lost 5 bases. Germline lookup yields CDR1 SNHLY and CDR2 FYNNEI. Written as DNA, the CDR3 is TGTGCCAGCAGCCCCACTAGCGGGGGGGCATGGGAGACCCAGTACTTC. Residues: CASSPTSGGAWETQYF. The whole variable domain, remainder taken from reference TRBV2 and TRBJ2-5, is EPEVTQTPSHQVTQMGQEVILRCVPISNHLYFYWYRQILGQKVEFLVSFYNNEISEKSEIFDDQFSVERPDGSNFTLKIRSTKLEDSAMYFCASSPTSGGAWETQYFGPGTRLLVL.

The chain uses TRBV5-6 and TRBJ2-2; no firm D call. Per the germline V gene, CDR1 is SGHDT and CDR2 is YYEEEE. V lost 3 bases to trimming and J lost 6 bases, with 6 bases between them. The CDR3 runs 12 residues. CDR3 region: CASSWSSGELFF. In DNA, the CDR3 is TGTGCCAGCAGCTGGAGTTCCGGGGAGCTGTTTTTT. Full variable domain (outside the CDR3, taken from reference TRBV5-6 and TRBJ2-2): DAGVTQSPTHLIKTRGQQVTLRCSPKSGHDTVSWYQQALGQGPQFIFQYYEEEERQRGNFPDRFSGHQFPNYSSELNVNALLLGDSALYLCASSWSSGELFFGEGSRLTVL.